This note documents a single T cell receptor beta chain sequence. The antigen is unknown. The germline gives CDR1 GTSNPN, CDR2 SVGIG (reference sequence). This CDR3 has 12 residues. V was pared by 7 bases and J by 4 bases, with 13 bases between. Expressed TCRB transcripts got sequenced, as all isolated RNA was reverse transcribed. Sequencing was performed with immunoSEQ multiplex PCR; in TCRdb, only in-frame clones are kept and a portion is missing. This sample has hundreds of thousands of clones, with 11% to 15% found just once. Every single donor gave one heparinised blood draw, and these averaged about 100 mL. Sorting of CD4+ naive, central memory, regulatory and stem cell-like memory cells was performed via CD45RO/CCR7/CD25/CD127/CD95/CD27. The data were obtained in a study of beta chain features in type 1 diabetes. Study information: The examined sorted cells totaled 110 million or so across samples.

Study findings and constraints: TCRB CDR3 length was moderately but significantly reduced in all four CD4+ subsets of Type 1 diabetes patients. TCRB repertoires of naive, central memory and Treg cells appeared more similar among patients than among healthy donors.

The receptor was derived from a man aged 18 to 29 with type 1 diabetes. The genes are TRBV30 and TRBJ1-2, with D possibly being TRBD1 (5 bases). The material sequenced was naive CD4+ T cells from blood. CDR3: CASGGGGYGYTF. CDR3 DNA sequence: TGTGCCTCTGGTGGGGGTGGCTATGGCTACACCTTC.